Below, one T cell receptor beta chain is given with its context. What it binds is not known. The sequenced template was cDNA made from the entire isolated RNA. Sequenced by immunoSEQ multiplex PCR; TCRdb stores in-frame clones only, minus some. The table lists 640,000 or so clones, roughly an eighth of them singletons. The data stem from a study of beta chain features in type 1 diabetes. Study observations and caveats: No resolution was reached here on whether HLA type influences TCRB rearrangement. Shortening of TCRB CDR3s, moderate but significant, appeared in all four CD4+ subsets of Type 1 diabetes patients.

V was clipped by 5 bases and J by 3 bases, with 8 bases between them. This CDR3 spans 12 amino acids. From germline, CDR1 is SEHNR and CDR2 FQNEAQ (reference sequence). This TCR was sampled from a man aged 18 to 30 with type 1 diabetes. The J gene is TRBJ2-7, the V gene TRBV7-9, with a possible D match to TRBD1 (5 bases). The sequenced sample consisted of naive CD4+ T cells from blood. CDR3 residues: CASSAGLYEQYF. The CDR3 region has the DNA TGTGCCAGCAGCGCAGGGCTCTACGAGCAGTACTTC. Drawing the rest from reference TRBV7-9 and TRBJ2-7, the complete variable domain is DTGVSQNPRHKITKRGQNVTFRCDPISEHNRLYWYRQTLGQGPEFLTYFQNEAQLEKSRLLSDRFSAERPKGSFSTLEIQRTEQGDSAMYLCASSAGLYEQYFGPGTRLTVT.